This is a list of T cell receptor beta chains from one sample in a study of T-cell memory formation after mild COVID-19. TCRdb processed the 5' RACE reads anew with MiXCR; each CDR3 protein has one entry. The table records about 320,000 distinct CDR3 sequences, around an eighth of them present only once. Sequences were obtained from PBMCs or a T cell subset sorted from them (not recorded which). The receptors originated from a man between 18 and 29 years old who had mild COVID-19 (a few samples of this study predate the infection). Cell type and time point are not known. CDR3s leave out the opening cysteine and the closing phenylalanine or tryptophan. Each record gives: J gene, V gene, D gene, CDR3 protein. A D gene is named only where the DNA matches it firmly.

j_gene: TRBJ2-5; v_gene: TRBV2; d_gene: -; CDR3aa: ASSEFPPTQY
j_gene: TRBJ1-1; v_gene: TRBV29-1; d_gene: -; CDR3aa: SVDRNTEAF
j_gene: TRBJ2-3; v_gene: TRBV4-1; d_gene: -; CDR3aa: ASSRGEDTQY
j_gene: TRBJ2-3; v_gene: TRBV4-3; d_gene: TRBD2; CDR3aa: ASSQDHLAGGTQY
j_gene: TRBJ2-1; v_gene: TRBV6-1; d_gene: -; CDR3aa: ASSHQGKSVNDQF
j_gene: TRBJ2-5; v_gene: TRBV11-2; d_gene: -; CDR3aa: ATRMVGETQY
j_gene: TRBJ2-2; v_gene: TRBV6-5; d_gene: TRBD2; CDR3aa: ASSERGGLGTGELF
j_gene: TRBJ2-1; v_gene: TRBV20-1; d_gene: TRBD2; CDR3aa: SARPLLAGADNEQF
j_gene: TRBJ1-3; v_gene: TRBV20-1; d_gene: -; CDR3aa: SARGGRDLGNTIY
j_gene: TRBJ2-3; v_gene: TRBV6-2/TRBV6-3; d_gene: -; CDR3aa: ASSYGRVGDTQY
j_gene: TRBJ2-2; v_gene: TRBV11-2; d_gene: -; CDR3aa: ASSFMGYPGELF
j_gene: TRBJ1-6; v_gene: TRBV7-6; d_gene: TRBD1; CDR3aa: ASSFSQGGNSPLH
j_gene: TRBJ1-1; v_gene: TRBV4-1; d_gene: -; CDR3aa: ASSQEGQGLNTEAF
j_gene: TRBJ1-4; v_gene: TRBV5-1; d_gene: -; CDR3aa: ASSMSGTDEKLF
j_gene: TRBJ1-2; v_gene: TRBV4-3; d_gene: -; CDR3aa: ASSRTGFSGVGGYT
j_gene: TRBJ2-5; v_gene: TRBV27; d_gene: TRBD1; CDR3aa: ASGPLGQGGETQY
j_gene: TRBJ1-5; v_gene: TRBV30; d_gene: -; CDR3aa: AWSRDRGVGQPQH
j_gene: TRBJ2-3; v_gene: TRBV29-1; d_gene: TRBD2; CDR3aa: SVEEGFAGGTDTQY
j_gene: TRBJ2-2; v_gene: TRBV2; d_gene: TRBD2; CDR3aa: ASSGLAEALF
j_gene: TRBJ2-5; v_gene: TRBV6-1; d_gene: -; CDR3aa: ASSQVRLSETQY
j_gene: TRBJ1-1; v_gene: TRBV9; d_gene: -; CDR3aa: ASSVDGGNTEAF
j_gene: TRBJ1-2; v_gene: TRBV4-3; d_gene: TRBD1; CDR3aa: ASSQDATGGTYGYT
j_gene: TRBJ2-5; v_gene: TRBV6-1; d_gene: -; CDR3aa: AGRGVEGGETQY
j_gene: TRBJ1-5; v_gene: TRBV4-2; d_gene: -; CDR3aa: ASSQNLQVPSDQPQH
j_gene: TRBJ2-1; v_gene: TRBV3-1; d_gene: TRBD2; CDR3aa: ASSQNGASGVNEQF
j_gene: TRBJ2-7; v_gene: TRBV18; d_gene: -; CDR3aa: ASSPRSGTKNEQY
j_gene: TRBJ2-2; v_gene: TRBV12-3/TRBV12-4; d_gene: -; CDR3aa: ASSLFTGELF
j_gene: TRBJ1-1; v_gene: TRBV29-1; d_gene: -; CDR3aa: SVMTGQNTEAF
j_gene: TRBJ2-3; v_gene: TRBV7-9; d_gene: TRBD2; CDR3aa: ASSGPPGLDSDTQY
j_gene: TRBJ2-7; v_gene: TRBV4-3; d_gene: -; CDR3aa: ASSVEVGSLGGEQY
j_gene: TRBJ2-3; v_gene: TRBV7-3; d_gene: -; CDR3aa: ASSQYSDTQY
j_gene: TRBJ1-2; v_gene: TRBV5-1; d_gene: -; CDR3aa: ASSLDRENYGYT
j_gene: TRBJ2-3; v_gene: TRBV7-9; d_gene: -; CDR3aa: ATQAGPTDTQY
j_gene: TRBJ1-1; v_gene: TRBV4-1; d_gene: TRBD1; CDR3aa: ASSQFAGQGPNTEAF
j_gene: TRBJ2-5; v_gene: TRBV20-1; d_gene: -; CDR3aa: SARKGVVETQY
j_gene: TRBJ2-7; v_gene: TRBV2; d_gene: -; CDR3aa: ASSDREAPEQY
j_gene: TRBJ2-3; v_gene: TRBV10-3; d_gene: -; CDR3aa: AISEEADTQY
j_gene: TRBJ2-5; v_gene: TRBV9; d_gene: TRBD2; CDR3aa: ASSDRTRGETQY
j_gene: TRBJ2-5; v_gene: TRBV28; d_gene: -; CDR3aa: ASSFRGETQY
j_gene: TRBJ2-5; v_gene: TRBV11-2; d_gene: TRBD1; CDR3aa: ASSFPQGQETQY
j_gene: TRBJ1-2; v_gene: TRBV12-3/TRBV12-4; d_gene: -; CDR3aa: ASSFPGSNYGYT
j_gene: TRBJ2-3; v_gene: TRBV12-3/TRBV12-4; d_gene: TRBD2; CDR3aa: ASSLGRADTQY
j_gene: TRBJ1-1; v_gene: TRBV4-1; d_gene: -; CDR3aa: ASSQVAGRAF
j_gene: TRBJ2-5; v_gene: TRBV6-1; d_gene: -; CDR3aa: ASSTAATQY
j_gene: TRBJ1-2; v_gene: TRBV7-6; d_gene: -; CDR3aa: ASSDVLAQGGYT
j_gene: TRBJ2-3; v_gene: TRBV24-1; d_gene: TRBD2; CDR3aa: ATGGRTSGGADTQY
j_gene: TRBJ2-4; v_gene: TRBV24-1; d_gene: TRBD1; CDR3aa: ATSEGGSDIQY
j_gene: TRBJ2-5; v_gene: TRBV7-2; d_gene: TRBD1; CDR3aa: ASSLVSDRAGETQY